This T cell receptor (beta chain) was sequenced during a study of stem cell transplantation in POMP-related autoinflammatory disease. Study-wide background: Through one year post-transplant, neutrophils and platelets were 100% of graft donor origin.

General study results and limits: In patients with PRAID, every analyzed T-cell subset tended to show lower diversity and higher clonality.

PRAID featured immunodeficiency plus autoinflammation. The table came from immunoSEQ multiplex PCR; TCRdb's copy has only in-frame clones and leaves some out. The sample carries some 68,000 clones, roughly 93% recorded once. Trimming cost V 3 bases and J 0 bases, with 11 bases left between them. The CDR3 length is 15 residues. CDR1 is SGDLS, CDR2 YYNGEE, per germline. On this clone itself: The antigen is undetermined.

The sequenced sample was CD4+ T cells from PBMCs, obtained after stem cell transplantation. The chain has TRBV9 and TRBJ2-3; D gene unclear. The TCR originated in a human patient with POMP-related autoinflammation and immune dysregulation (PRAID). Some of the T cells might come from the graft donor. The CDR3 DNA follows: TGTGCCAGCAGCGCAGACGGACCAAGCACAGATACGCAGTATTTT. It is translated as CASSADGPSTDTQYF.